The next 8 T cell receptor beta chains were all read from a single sample in a study of immune evolution from preneoplasia to lung adenocarcinoma. Using immunoSEQ multiplex PCR, the repertoire was profiled, and TCRdb retains in-frame clones only, with some absent. The table shows 2,500 to 3,500 clones, with 75% to 90% occurring only once. The sequenced sample was FFPE adjacent normal lung tissue. These receptors all come from a person in their forties with lung adenocarcinoma.

The rearrangement uses TRBV9 and TRBJ2-3; 8 positions agree with TRBD2. The germline V gene has CDR1 SGDLS and CDR2 YYNGEE. This CDR3 has 18 residues. V lost 0 bases and J lost 2; bases outside the gene matches: 11. CDR3 DNA sequence: TGTGCCAGCAGCGTAGGGGCCGAGCGGGGGCCATTCACAGATACGCAGTATTTT. Translation: CASSVGAERGPFTDTQYF. The full variable domain, in which reference TRBV9 and TRBJ2-3 provide the parts outside the CDR3, is DSGVTQTPKHLITATGQRVTLRCSPRSGDLSVYWYQQSLDQGLQFLIQYYNGEERAKGNILERFSAQQFPDLHSELNLSSLELGDSALYFCASSVGAERGPFTDTQYFGPGTRLTVL.

The rearrangement uses TRBV11-2 and TRBJ1-1; D may be TRBD1 (6 bases). The CDR3 runs to 11 residues. The ends were cut back, 3 bases at V and 8 bases at J, with 7 bases in the middle. Germline V gene sequence: CDR1 SGHAT, CDR2 FQNNGV. CDR3 amino acids: CASSFGQEAFF. Here the CDR3 DNA reads TGTGCCAGCAGCTTCGGACAGGAAGCTTTCTTT.

This rearrangement joins TRBV7-2 to TRBJ1-1; D not certain. V gave up 2 bases and J gave up 6 bases, with 10 bases separating them. This CDR3 region has 13 residues. Germline V gene lookup returns CDR1 SGHTA and CDR2 FQGNSA. CDR3 in amino acids: CASSLSRKAEAFF. CDR3 sequence (DNA): TGTGCCAGCAGCTTATCCCGGAAGGCTGAAGCTTTCTTT.

The chain is built from TRBV29-1 and TRBJ1-1; no firm D call. Germline-derived CDR1 and CDR2 are SQVTM and ANQGSEA. Trimming stripped 6 bases from V and 11 bases from J, with 22 bases between. The CDR3 runs to 13 residues. The CDR3 is CSVRRDNLKGAFF. CDR3 sequence (DNA): TGCAGCGTCCGAAGAGATAACCTCAAAGGGGCTTTCTTT.

This clone was recorded a few times. The chain recombines TRBV5-8 with TRBJ1-4; 10 bases are a match to TRBD1. V was clipped by 4 bases and J by 7 bases; unmatched bases: 7. From germline, CDR1 is SGHTS and CDR2 YDEGEE. The length of the CDR3 is 15 residues. The CDR3 loop is CASSLARTGGEKLFF. The CDR3 DNA follows: TGTGCCAGCAGCCTGGCGCGGACAGGGGGTGAAAAACTGTTTTTT. Full variable domain (missing parts from reference TRBV5-8 and TRBJ1-4): EAGVTQSPTHLIKTRGQQATLRCSPISGHTSVYWYQQALGLGLQFLLWYDEGEERNRGNFPPRFSGRQFPNYSSELNVNALELEDSALYLCASSLARTGGEKLFFGSGTQLSVL.

This chain uses TRBV30 with TRBJ2-3; TRBD2 aligns across 7 bases. The CDR3 contains 13 residues. Germline loops: CDR1 GTSNPN, CDR2 SVGIG (reference sequence). The trim removed 7 bases at V and 4 bases at J, leaving 8 bases unmatched. CDR3 residues: CALSAGVPDTQYF. The CDR3, as DNA: TGTGCCTTAAGTGCGGGAGTCCCAGATACGCAGTATTTT.

The chain joins TRBV15 to TRBJ2-7; tentative D call: TRBD1 (7 bases). Trimming took off 9 bases at V and 2 bases at J, with 17 bases between the two ends. This CDR3 comprises 14 residues. Looked up from germline, CDR1 is LNHNV and CDR2 is YYDKDF (reference sequence). The CDR3 DNA is TGTGCCACGGCCGGGGGCAGGGGGACCTACGAGCAGTACTTC. It yields the protein CATAGGRGTYEQYF.

This chain uses TRBV7-8 with TRBJ2-7; no definite D call. The CDR3 has 12 residues. Trimming left V 5 bases short and J 3 bases short, with 8 bases between. From germline, CDR1 is SGHVS and CDR2 FQNEAQ. The CDR3 DNA is TGTGCCAGCAGCCTAGAGCGCTACGAGCAGTACTTC. It translates to CASSLERYEQYF.